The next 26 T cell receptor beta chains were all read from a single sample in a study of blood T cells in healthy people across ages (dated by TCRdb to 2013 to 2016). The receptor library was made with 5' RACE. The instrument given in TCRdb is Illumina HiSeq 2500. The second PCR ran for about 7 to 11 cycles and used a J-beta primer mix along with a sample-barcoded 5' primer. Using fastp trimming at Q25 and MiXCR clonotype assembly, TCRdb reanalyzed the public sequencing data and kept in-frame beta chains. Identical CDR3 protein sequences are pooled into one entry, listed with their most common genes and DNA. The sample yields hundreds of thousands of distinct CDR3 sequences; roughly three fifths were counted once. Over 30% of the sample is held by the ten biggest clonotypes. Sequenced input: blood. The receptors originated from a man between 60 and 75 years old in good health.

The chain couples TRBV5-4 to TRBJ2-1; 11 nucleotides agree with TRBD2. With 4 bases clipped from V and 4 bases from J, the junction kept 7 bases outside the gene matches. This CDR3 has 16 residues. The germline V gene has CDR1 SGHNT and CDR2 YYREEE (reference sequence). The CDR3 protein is CASSELAGGPYNEQFF. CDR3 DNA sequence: TGTGCCAGCAGCGAGTTAGCGGGAGGGCCATACAATGAGCAGTTCTTC.

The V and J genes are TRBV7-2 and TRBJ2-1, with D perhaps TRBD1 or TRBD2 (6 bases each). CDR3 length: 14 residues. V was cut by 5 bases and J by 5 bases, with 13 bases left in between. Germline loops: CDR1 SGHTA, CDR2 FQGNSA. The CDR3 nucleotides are TGTGCCAGCAGCCTAACAAGGGGGGACAATGAGCAGTTCTTC. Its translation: CASSLTRGDNEQFF. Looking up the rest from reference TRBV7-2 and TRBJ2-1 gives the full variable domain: GAGVSQSPSNKVTEKGKDVELRCDPISGHTALYWYRQSLGQGLEFLIYFQGNSAPDKSGLPSDRFSAERTGGSVSTLTIQRTQQEDSAVYLCASSLTRGDNEQFFGPGTRLTVL.

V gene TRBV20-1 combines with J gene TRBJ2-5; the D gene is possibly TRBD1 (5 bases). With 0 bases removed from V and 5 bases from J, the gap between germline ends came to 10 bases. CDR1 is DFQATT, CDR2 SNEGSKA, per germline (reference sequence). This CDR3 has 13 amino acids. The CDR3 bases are TGCAGTGCTAGAGAACCAGGGTTGGAGACCCAGTACTTC. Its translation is CSAREPGLETQYF.

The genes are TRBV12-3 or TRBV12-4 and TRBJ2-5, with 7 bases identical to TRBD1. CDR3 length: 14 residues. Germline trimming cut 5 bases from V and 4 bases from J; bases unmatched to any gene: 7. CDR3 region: CASSDRVLGETQYF. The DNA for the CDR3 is TGTGCCAGCAGTGACAGGGTCCTGGGAGAGACCCAGTACTTC.

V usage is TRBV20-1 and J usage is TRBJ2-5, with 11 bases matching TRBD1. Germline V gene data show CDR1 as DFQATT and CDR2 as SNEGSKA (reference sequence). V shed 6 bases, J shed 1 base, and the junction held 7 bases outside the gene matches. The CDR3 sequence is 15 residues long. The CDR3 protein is CSASPGQGGQETQYF. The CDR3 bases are TGCAGTGCATCGCCGGGACAGGGGGGCCAAGAGACCCAGTACTTC.

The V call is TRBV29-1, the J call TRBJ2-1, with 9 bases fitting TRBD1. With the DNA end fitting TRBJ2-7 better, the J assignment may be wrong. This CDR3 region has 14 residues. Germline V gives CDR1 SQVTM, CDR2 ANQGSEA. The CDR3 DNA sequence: TGCAGCGCCAAGGGACAGGGAGCCTACAATGAGCAGTACTTC. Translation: CSAKGQGAYNEQYF.

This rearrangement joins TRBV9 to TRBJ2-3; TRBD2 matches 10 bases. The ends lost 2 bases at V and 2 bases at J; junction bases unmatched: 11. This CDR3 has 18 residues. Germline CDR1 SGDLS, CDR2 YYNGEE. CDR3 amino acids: CASSVSGGWHRDTDTQYF. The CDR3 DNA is TGTGCCAGCAGCGTTAGCGGGGGGTGGCACAGGGACACAGATACGCAGTATTTT.

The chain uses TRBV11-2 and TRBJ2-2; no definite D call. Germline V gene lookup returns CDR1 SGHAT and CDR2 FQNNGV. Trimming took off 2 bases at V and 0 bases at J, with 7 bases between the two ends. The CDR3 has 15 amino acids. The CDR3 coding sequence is TGTGCCAGCAGCTTACTGGGGTCGAACACCGGGGAGCTGTTTTTT. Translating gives CASSLLGSNTGELFF.

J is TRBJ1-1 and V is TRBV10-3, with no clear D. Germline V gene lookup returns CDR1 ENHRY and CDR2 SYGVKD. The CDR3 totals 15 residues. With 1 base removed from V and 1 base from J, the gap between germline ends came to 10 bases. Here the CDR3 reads CAISEYREGNTEAFF. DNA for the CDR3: TGTGCCATCAGTGAGTACCGGGAAGGGAACACTGAAGCTTTCTTT.

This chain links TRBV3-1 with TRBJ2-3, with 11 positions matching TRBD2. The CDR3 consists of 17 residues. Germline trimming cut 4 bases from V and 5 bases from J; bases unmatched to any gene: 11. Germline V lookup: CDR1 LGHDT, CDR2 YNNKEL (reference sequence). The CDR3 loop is CASSPPPLAGGRDTQYF. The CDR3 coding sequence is TGTGCCAGCAGCCCCCCGCCCCTAGCGGGGGGCCGAGATACGCAGTATTTT.

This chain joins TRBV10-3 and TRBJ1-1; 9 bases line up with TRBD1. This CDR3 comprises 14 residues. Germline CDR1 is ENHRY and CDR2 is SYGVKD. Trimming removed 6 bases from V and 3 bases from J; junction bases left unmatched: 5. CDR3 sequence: CAISEGQGDTEAFF. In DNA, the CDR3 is TGTGCCATCAGCGAGGGACAGGGAGACACTGAAGCTTTCTTT.

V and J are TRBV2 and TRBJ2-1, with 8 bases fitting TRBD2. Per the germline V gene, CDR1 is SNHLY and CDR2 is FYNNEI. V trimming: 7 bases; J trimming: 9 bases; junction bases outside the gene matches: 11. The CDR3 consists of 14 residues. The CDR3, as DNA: TGTGCCAGCAAGCGGGGGCCATCGGATGGTGAGCAGTTCTTC. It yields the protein CASKRGPSDGEQFF. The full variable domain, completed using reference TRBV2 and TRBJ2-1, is EPEVTQTPSHQVTQMGQEVILRCVPISNHLYFYWYRQILGQKVEFLVSFYNNEISEKSEIFDDQFSVERPDGSNFTLKIRSTKLEDSAMYFCASKRGPSDGEQFFGPGTRLTVL.

The CDR3 DNA reads TGTGCCAGCAACTCGACAGGGGACGAGCAGTACTTC. Amino acid sequence: CASNSTGDEQYF. This sequence joins TRBV13 and TRBJ2-4, with 8 positions matching TRBD1. The DNA matches TRBJ2-7 better at its end, which makes the J call doubtful. CDR3 length equals 12 residues. CDR1 PRHDT and CDR2 FYEKMQ come from the germline V gene (reference sequence).

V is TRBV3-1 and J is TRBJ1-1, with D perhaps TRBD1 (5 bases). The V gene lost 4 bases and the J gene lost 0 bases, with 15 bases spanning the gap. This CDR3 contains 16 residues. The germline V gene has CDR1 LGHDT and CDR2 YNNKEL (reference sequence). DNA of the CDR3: TGTGCCAGCAGCCCCCCCGGGGGACGCATGAACACTGAAGCTTTCTTT. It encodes CASSPPGGRMNTEAFF. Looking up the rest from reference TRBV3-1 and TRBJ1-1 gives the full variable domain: DTAVSQTPKYLVTQMGNDKSIKCEQNLGHDTMYWYKQDSKKFLKIMFSYNNKELIINETVPNRFSPKSPDKAHLNLHINSLELGDSAVYFCASSPPGGRMNTEAFFGQGTRLTVV.

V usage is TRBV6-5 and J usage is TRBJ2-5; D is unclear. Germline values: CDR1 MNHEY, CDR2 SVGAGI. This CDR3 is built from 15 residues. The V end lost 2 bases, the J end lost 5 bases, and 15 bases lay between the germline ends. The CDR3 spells CASSYGLETMETQYF. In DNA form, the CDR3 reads TGTGCCAGCAGTTACGGGTTGGAGACGATGGAGACCCAGTACTTC.

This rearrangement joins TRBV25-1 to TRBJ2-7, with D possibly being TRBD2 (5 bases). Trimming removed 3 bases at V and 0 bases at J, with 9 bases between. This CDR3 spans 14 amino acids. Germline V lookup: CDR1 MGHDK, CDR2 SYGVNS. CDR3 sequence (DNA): TGTGCCAGCAGTGAGGCTGGGAGCTCCTACGAGCAGTACTTC. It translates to CASSEAGSSYEQYF.

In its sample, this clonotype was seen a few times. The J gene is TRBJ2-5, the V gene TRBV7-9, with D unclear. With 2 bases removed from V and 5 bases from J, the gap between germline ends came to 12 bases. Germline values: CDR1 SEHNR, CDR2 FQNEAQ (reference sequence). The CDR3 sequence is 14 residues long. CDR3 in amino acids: CASSLNTEQETQYF. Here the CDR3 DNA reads TGTGCCAGCAGCTTAAACACAGAACAGGAGACCCAGTACTTC.

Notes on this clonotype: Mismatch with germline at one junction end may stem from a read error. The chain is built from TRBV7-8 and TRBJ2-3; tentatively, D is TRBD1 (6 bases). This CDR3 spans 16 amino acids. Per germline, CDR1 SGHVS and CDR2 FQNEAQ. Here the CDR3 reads CAGSLGGQISTDTQYF. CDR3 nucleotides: TGTGCCGGCAGCTTAGGAGGACAGATTAGCACAGATACGCAGTATTTT.

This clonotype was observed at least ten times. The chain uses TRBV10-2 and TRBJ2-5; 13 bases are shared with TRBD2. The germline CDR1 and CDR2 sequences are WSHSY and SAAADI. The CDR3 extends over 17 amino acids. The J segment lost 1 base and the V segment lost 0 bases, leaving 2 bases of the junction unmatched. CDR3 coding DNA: TGCGCCAGCAGTGAGTCGAGGACTAGCGGGGGCCAAGAGACCCAGTACTTC. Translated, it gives CASSESRTSGGQETQYF.

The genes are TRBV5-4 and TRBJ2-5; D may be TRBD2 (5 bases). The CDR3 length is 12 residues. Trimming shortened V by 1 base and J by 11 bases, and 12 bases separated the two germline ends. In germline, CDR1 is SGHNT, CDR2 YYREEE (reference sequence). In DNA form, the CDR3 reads TGTGCCAGCAGCTTGAATCTAGGACTGCAGTACTTC. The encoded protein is CASSLNLGLQYF.

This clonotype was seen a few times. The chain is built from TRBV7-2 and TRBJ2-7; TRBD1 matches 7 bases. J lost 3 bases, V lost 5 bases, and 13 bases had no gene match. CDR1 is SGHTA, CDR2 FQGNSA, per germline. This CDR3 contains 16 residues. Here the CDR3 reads CASSLTGQPAVYEQYF. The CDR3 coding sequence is TGTGCCAGCAGCCTAACGGGACAGCCCGCCGTCTACGAGCAGTACTTC.

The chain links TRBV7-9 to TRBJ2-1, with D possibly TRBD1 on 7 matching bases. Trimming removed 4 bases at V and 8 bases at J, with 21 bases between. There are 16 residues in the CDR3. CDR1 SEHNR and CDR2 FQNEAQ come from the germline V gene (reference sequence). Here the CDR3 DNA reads TGTGCCAGCAGCTCCCGCCCCCAGGGGGGATCTGATGAGCAGTTCTTC. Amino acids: CASSSRPQGGSDEQFF.

For the CDR3, the DNA is TGTGCCAGCAGCCAAACCCGCGGGGGCTCCGGCGAGCAGTTCTTC. Amino acids: CASSQTRGGSGEQFF. J is TRBJ2-1 and V is TRBV3-1, with D possibly TRBD2 on 7 matching bases. V lost 2 bases, J lost 10 bases, and 18 bases lay in between. CDR1 and CDR2 from the germline V gene are LGHDT and YNNKEL (reference sequence). The CDR3 extends over 15 amino acids.

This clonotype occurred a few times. The CDR3 nucleotides are TGTGCCAGCAGCCAAGGTAGTGACTCCTATAATTCACCCCTCCACTTT. Translation gives CASSQGSDSYNSPLHF. The rearrangement joins TRBV3-1 to TRBJ1-6; D is uncertain. The CDR3 length is 16 residues. The ends were cut back, 1 base at V and 0 bases at J, with 7 bases in the middle. CDR1 is LGHDT and CDR2 is YNNKEL in the germline V gene (reference sequence).

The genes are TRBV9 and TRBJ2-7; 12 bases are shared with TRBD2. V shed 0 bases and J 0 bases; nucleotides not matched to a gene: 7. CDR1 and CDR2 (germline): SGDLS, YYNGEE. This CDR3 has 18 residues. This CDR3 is CASSVGDPSGGVSYEQYF. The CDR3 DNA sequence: TGTGCCAGCAGCGTAGGGGACCCTAGCGGGGGGGTCTCCTACGAGCAGTACTTC.

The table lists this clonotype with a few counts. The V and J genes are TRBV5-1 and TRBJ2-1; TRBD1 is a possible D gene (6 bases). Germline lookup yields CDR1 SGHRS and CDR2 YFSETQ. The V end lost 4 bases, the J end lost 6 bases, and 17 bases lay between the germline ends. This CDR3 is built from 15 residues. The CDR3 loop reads CASSAQGEGSNEQFF. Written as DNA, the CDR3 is TGCGCCAGCAGCGCACAGGGAGAAGGGTCCAATGAGCAGTTCTTC.